This T cell receptor (beta chain) was retrieved from a study of CD8 T cells in Susac syndrome. Random hexamers were used to reverse transcribe about 0.45 to 1 ug of RNA. From the immunoSEQ multiplex PCR reads, TCRdb called clonotypes with MiXCR, one entry per CDR3 protein. This table has under 150,000 distinct CDR3 sequences, around nine tenths appearing once. This CDR3 spans 13 amino acids. Trimming removed 6 bases from V and 5 bases from J; junction bases left unmatched: 7. From germline, CDR1 is MNHEY and CDR2 SVGEGT. The sequenced sample consisted of CD8+ T cells from PBMCs. The J gene is TRBJ2-7, the V gene TRBV6-2 or TRBV6-3; 7 bases fit TRBD1. The clonotype comes from a human donor with multiple sclerosis. The CDR3 sequence: CASRILQGNEQYF. The CDR3 coding sequence is TGTGCCAGCAGGATATTACAGGGGAACGAGCAGTACTTC.